This passage covers 21 T cell receptor beta chains from one sample sequenced in a study of shared clonotypes between healthy human individuals (dated by TCRdb to 2019 to 2021). The library was made by the immunoSEQ multiplex PCR assay. TCRdb carries this immuneACCESS record with in-frame sequences only. Its versions omit some clonotypes, under half of them owing to an unresolved V gene in the studies checked, with the rest unexplained. This sample comprises 1.5 million to 1.9 million clones, roughly 98% of them detected only once. The ten largest clones capture about 0.4% of the sample. The sequencing sample was made of naive CD4+ T cells sorted from blood. The cell subset or site label of this sample denotes: CD45RA+ positively selected. The receptors were sampled from a man aged 30 to 39 in good health.

This chain uses TRBV29-1 with TRBJ2-1, with 11 bases lining up with TRBD2. Germline CDR1 SQVTM, CDR2 ANQGSEA. The CDR3 has 12 residues. The CDR3: CTVGLAGNEQFF. DNA for the CDR3: TGCACCGTAGGACTAGCGGGTAATGAGCAGTTCTTC.

This chain connects TRBV5-1 to TRBJ2-3; D not resolved. The CDR3 is made up of 15 amino acids. V lost 1 base and J lost 4, with 13 bases in between. Germline assignment: CDR1 SGHRS and CDR2 YFSETQ. The CDR3 loop is CASSLSPSDPDTQYF. Here the CDR3 DNA reads TGCGCCAGCAGCTTGTCGCCCTCTGATCCAGATACGCAGTATTTT.

The chain uses TRBV5-4 and TRBJ2-3, with 11 nucleotides matching TRBD2. The CDR3 loop spans 19 amino acids. Germline CDR1 SGHNT, CDR2 YYREEE (reference sequence). After removal of 4 bases from V and 6 bases from J, the junction contained 19 bases not matched to a gene. The CDR3 DNA reads TGTGCCAGCAGCAAAAAGGTAGCGGGAGGGTCCATGTGGGGCGATACGCAGTATTTT. Translated, it gives CASSKKVAGGSMWGDTQYF.

The chain couples TRBV7-8 to TRBJ2-1; 13 bases agree with TRBD2. This CDR3 has 18 amino acids. V was clipped by 5 bases and J by 3 bases; unmatched bases: 10. Germline CDR1 SGHVS, CDR2 FQNEAQ. This CDR3 reads CASSRAGLAGAGYNEQFF. CDR3 nucleotide sequence: TGTGCCAGCAGCCGGGCAGGACTAGCGGGAGCCGGCTACAATGAGCAGTTCTTC.

The chain couples TRBV6-6 to TRBJ2-7; D gene uncertain. The germline CDR1 and CDR2 sequences are MNHNY and SVGAGI (reference sequence). The V and J ends lost 3 bases and 0 bases respectively, with 12 bases between them. This CDR3 spans 15 amino acids. The CDR3 DNA reads as TGTGCCAGCAGTTATTGGCGCAAGAGCTCCTACGAGCAGTACTTC. This codes for CASSYWRKSSYEQYF.

The CDR3 nucleotides are TGTGCCAGCAGTTTATTTTCAATCAGCGGGCGGGCTGGGGTTGAGCAGTTCTTC. This codes for CASSLFSISGRAGVEQFF. The rearrangement joins TRBV27 to TRBJ2-1; the D gene is possibly TRBD2 (6 bases). CDR3 size: 18 residues. Trimming pared 1 base from V and 9 bases from J, leaving 25 bases between. Germline V gene data show CDR1 as MNHEY and CDR2 as SMNVEV (reference sequence).

The chain couples TRBV5-1 to TRBJ2-3, with TRBD2 as a possible D gene (6 bases). This CDR3 comprises 19 residues. Deletions cut 0 bases from V and 0 bases from J, with 20 bases between. The germline gives CDR1 SGHRS, CDR2 YFSETQ. CDR3 in amino acids: CASSLDGIAVDSSTDTQYF. CDR3 nucleotides: TGCGCCAGCAGCTTGGATGGAATAGCGGTTGACTCTAGCACAGATACGCAGTATTTT. The variable domain in full, with the rest retrieved from reference TRBV5-1 and TRBJ2-3, is KAGVTQTPRYLIKTRGQQVTLSCSPISGHRSVSWYQQTPGQGLQFLFEYFSETQRNKGNFPGRFSGRQFSNSRSEMNVSTLELGDSALYLCASSLDGIAVDSSTDTQYFGPGTRLTVL.

The chain links TRBV18 to TRBJ2-2; D is perhaps TRBD2 (5 bases). V gave up 8 bases and J gave up 5 bases, with 9 bases separating them. From germline, CDR1 is KGHSH and CDR2 LQKENI. The length of the CDR3 is 12 residues. The CDR3 here is CASNGLTGELFF. In nucleotides, the CDR3 is TGTGCCAGCAACGGACTGACCGGGGAGCTGTTTTTT.

Concerning this clone: This same CDR3 is encoded by further DNA sequences in the sample. The chain links TRBV5-1 to TRBJ2-1; 10 nucleotides align to TRBD2. Unmatched junction bases numbered 3, after V lost 0 bases and J lost 6 bases. The CDR3 has 15 amino acids. The germline V gene has CDR1 SGHRS and CDR2 YFSETQ. CDR3 amino acids: CASSLALAGPNEQFF. In DNA, the CDR3 is TGCGCCAGCAGCTTGGCACTAGCGGGACCCAATGAGCAGTTCTTC.

As to this clone: This sample also contains other DNA sequences that code for the same CDR3. The chain combines TRBV9 with TRBJ1-1; D is uncertain. Germline-derived CDR1 and CDR2 are SGDLS and YYNGEE. CDR3 length: 13 residues. Trimming took off 0 bases at V and 4 bases at J, with 7 bases between the two ends. The CDR3 DNA reads TGTGCCAGCAGCGTAGACGGTTCCACTGAAGCTTTCTTT. Its translation is CASSVDGSTEAFF. Looking up the rest from reference TRBV9 and TRBJ1-1 gives the full variable domain: DSGVTQTPKHLITATGQRVTLRCSPRSGDLSVYWYQQSLDQGLQFLIQYYNGEERAKGNILERFSAQQFPDLHSELNLSSLELGDSALYFCASSVDGSTEAFFGQGTRLTVV.

The CDR3 is CASSSSGTPTPQKLFF. The CDR3 nucleotides read TGTGCCAGCAGCTCTTCCGGGACTCCAACGCCCCAAAAACTGTTTTTT. This rearrangement joins TRBV5-5 to TRBJ1-4; perhaps TRBD1 as D (5 bases). Germline CDR1 is SGHKS and CDR2 is YYEKEE (reference sequence). The CDR3 length is 16 residues. V dropped 3 bases and J dropped 9 bases, with 21 bases sitting between them.

The genes are TRBV27 and TRBJ2-1, with unresolved D. Germline-derived CDR1 and CDR2 are MNHEY and SMNVEV (reference sequence). Trimming removed 5 bases from V and 6 bases from J, with 11 bases in between. The CDR3 sequence is 13 residues long. The CDR3 here is CASSPPESNEQFF. The CDR3 DNA sequence: TGTGCCAGCAGTCCCCCAGAAAGCAATGAGCAGTTCTTC.

The chain has TRBV5-4 and TRBJ2-2; weak D call: TRBD1 (6 bases). The CDR3 is 15 amino acids. The germline V gene encodes CDR1 SGHNT and CDR2 YYREEE (reference sequence). With 2 bases removed from V and 4 bases from J, the gap between germline ends came to 12 bases. This chain's CDR3 is CASSFSNRATGELFF. The CDR3 DNA reads TGTGCCAGCAGCTTTAGTAACAGGGCCACCGGGGAGCTGTTTTTT.

This chain connects TRBV6-5 to TRBJ2-7; D is undetermined. The V end was cut by 8 bases, the J end by 2 bases, with 7 bases between. This CDR3 is 11 amino acids long. CDR1 is MNHEY, CDR2 SVGAGI, per germline. The CDR3 here is CASRSTYEQYF. DNA for the CDR3: TGTGCCAGCCGATCAACCTACGAGCAGTACTTC.

The V gene is TRBV4-3, the J gene TRBJ2-3; TRBD2 might be the D (6 bases). The CDR3 is 15 residues long. Trimming cost V 8 bases and J 6 bases, with 21 bases left between them. Looked up from germline, CDR1 is LGHNA and CDR2 is YSLEER. The CDR3 protein is CASPCRGMGPDTQYF. CDR3 bases: TGCGCCAGCCCGTGTCGCGGGATGGGACCTGATACGCAGTATTTT.

This chain uses TRBV9 with TRBJ2-3; no firm D call. The germline V and J ends were trimmed by 3 bases and 10 bases, with 15 bases remaining between them. Germline V gene lookup returns CDR1 SGDLS and CDR2 YYNGEE. The CDR3 is made up of 13 amino acids. DNA of the CDR3: TGTGCCAGCAGCGCCTCACAAGACCGGGCGCAGTATTTT. It yields the protein CASSASQDRAQYF.

On this clone itself: The same CDR3 also results from other DNA sequences found in this sample. The chain couples TRBV5-1 to TRBJ2-6; no clear D. The germline V and J ends were trimmed by 0 bases and 2 bases, with 3 bases remaining between them. Germline values: CDR1 SGHRS, CDR2 YFSETQ. The CDR3 loop spans 14 amino acids. CDR3 region: CASSLEAGANVLTF. The CDR3 DNA reads as TGCGCCAGCAGCTTGGAGGCTGGGGCCAACGTCCTGACTTTC.

The genes are TRBV5-4 and TRBJ1-2, with D tentatively TRBD1 (5 bases). The length of the CDR3 is 15 residues. Germline V lookup: CDR1 SGHNT, CDR2 YYREEE (reference sequence). The V and J ends lost 5 bases and 0 bases respectively, with 14 bases between them. In DNA, the CDR3 is TGTGCCAGCAGACCGAACGGGGGAACTAACTATGGCTACACCTTC. This translates into CASRPNGGTNYGYTF.

This chain joins TRBV6-5 and TRBJ1-3, with a possible D match to TRBD1 (6 bases). Germline assignment: CDR1 MNHEY and CDR2 SVGAGI. The ends were cut back, 6 bases at V and 4 bases at J, with 10 bases in the middle. The CDR3 contains 13 residues. CDR3 nucleotide sequence: TGTGCCAGCAGCTCCGGGACAGGAAACACCATATATTTT. This translates into CASSSGTGNTIYF.

V usage is TRBV2 and J usage is TRBJ2-1, with D possibly matching TRBD2 (5 bases). V lost 6 bases and J lost 3, with 12 bases in between. The CDR3 is 14 residues long. The germline gives CDR1 SNHLY, CDR2 FYNNEI. The CDR3 region is CASREVQLYNEQFF. DNA for the CDR3: TGTGCCAGCAGGGAGGTACAGCTCTACAATGAGCAGTTCTTC.

DNA for the CDR3: TGTGCCAGCAGTCGAAGGGGAGACGACGAGCAGTACTTC. Its translation is CASSRRGDDEQYF. V gene TRBV6-6 combines with J gene TRBJ2-7; the D gene could be TRBD1 or TRBD2 (5 bases each). Germline CDR1 and CDR2: MNHNY and SVGAGI (reference sequence). The CDR3 runs to 13 residues. V was trimmed by 5 bases and J by 5 bases, leaving 13 bases between them.